The clone carrying this T cell receptor beta chain was observed many times. Regarding time point: newly diagnosed GD, antithyroid drugs for less than 3 months. The TCR library was made from RNA that had been extracted from PBMCs in TRIzol. Trimming took 1 base from V and 2 from J, leaving 18 bases between them. The germline CDR1 and CDR2 sequences are MNHEY and SVGEGT. This CDR3 has 17 residues. Researchers made TCR beta libraries by using iRepertoire HTBI primers and running Arm-PCR on CDR3 regions. TCRdb recomputed calls from the multiplex PCR reads with MiXCR, one row per CDR3 protein. The sample carries roughly 420,000 distinct CDR3 sequences, 16% recorded once. The data were obtained in a study of regulatory T cells in long-lasting Graves disease. These records were also assigned to another study, of T cells in Graves' hyperthyroidism and ophthalmopathy. As that study records: In making diagnoses, clinical symptoms, serum thyroxine and TRAb, thyroid ultrasound and orbital computed tomography were all used.

This chain joins TRBV6-2 or TRBV6-3 and TRBJ2-7; perhaps TRBD2 as D (6 bases). The TCR originated in a woman between 18 and 29 years old with Graves disease. The specimen was peripheral blood mononuclear cells (PBMCs), collected at new diagnosis, from a patient treated with antithyroid drugs. CDR3 region: CASSYFARREQPYEQYF. Written as DNA, the CDR3 is TGTGCCAGCAGTTACTTCGCCCGGCGGGAACAACCCTACGAGCAGTACTTC.